This T cell receptor (beta chain) was captured in a study of blood T cell repertoires in COVID-19. Here immunoSEQ multiplex PCR was the method, and the copy in TCRdb shows in-frame clones only, minus some. The table has about 290,000 clones, around four fifths seen once. The origin of this receptor is a woman aged 45-59 years with active or convalescent COVID-19. What was sequenced was peripheral blood.

The CDR3 loop reads CASSAGGWAVTDTQYF. CDR3 bases: TGTGCCAGCAGCGCCGGGGGATGGGCGGTCACAGATACGCAGTATTTT. This chain joins TRBV11-3 and TRBJ2-3, with a weak D call TRBD2 (6 bases). The CDR3 runs to 16 residues. Germline CDR1 is SGHNT and CDR2 is YENEEA. Deletions cut 5 bases from V and 2 bases from J, with 17 bases between.